The present entry profiles one T cell receptor (beta chain) with its context. As yet, its antigen is unknown. CDR3 length equals 13 residues. V shed 10 bases and J shed 3 bases, with 15 bases lying between them. From germline, CDR1 is MNHEY and CDR2 SVGAGI. This sample is drawn from a study of T cell responses to AZD1222 COVID-19 vaccine. The protocol was immunoSEQ multiplex PCR, while the TCRdb copy is restricted to in-frame clones and leaves out a portion. There are around 80,000 clones in the sample; around 90% occur only once, and roughly 4.8% lies in the top ten. Study-wide results and caveats: Targeting of unmutated variant regions was reportedly seen in nearly half of spike-specific TCRs. The study sampled repertoires only after the peak T cell response. Donors skewed white British and female; clonal diversity was possibly underestimated.

This chain joins TRBV6-5 and TRBJ1-1; no clear D. The receptor comes from an adult who received the AZD1222 COVID-19 vaccine. Sequencing was performed on peripheral blood, taken 28 days after the second AZD1222 dose. The CDR3 loop reads CATRLGKDTEAFF. CDR3 DNA: TGTGCCACGAGACTCGGCAAGGACACTGAAGCTTTCTTT.